This TCR beta chain originates from a study of cytomegalovirus exposure and HLA in healthy donors. The PCR employed 60 Vbeta primers together with 13 Jbeta primers. Assay used: immunoSEQ multiplex PCR; TCRdb lists only in-frame clones, some missing. This table holds 100,000 to 150,000 clones, more than 65% found once. Trimming removed 4 bases at V and 0 bases at J, with 13 bases between. The CDR3 consists of 16 residues. The germline gives CDR1 SGHVS, CDR2 FQNEAQ. The TCR sequence derives from a woman aged 35 to 49 in good health and CMV-seropositive. The chain is built from TRBV7-8 and TRBJ2-1; TRBD2 is a possible D gene (5 bases). Sequenced input: PBMCs. CDR3 residues: CASSSRAQSSYNEQFF. CDR3 bases: TGTGCCAGCAGCTCGCGGGCCCAGAGCTCCTACAATGAGCAGTTCTTC.